What follows are 16 T cell receptor beta chains derived from one specimen sequenced in a study of shared clonotypes between healthy human individuals. Clones were read by immunoSEQ multiplex PCR, and TCRdb kept only the in-frame ones, dropping some. The data show under 650,000 clones, almost 97% seen once. Material: naive CD4+ T cells sorted from blood. Subset described: CD45RA+ positively selected. These receptors originate from a woman in her 30s in good health.

The chain combines TRBV10-1 with TRBJ2-5, with D possibly being TRBD1 or TRBD2 (5 bases each). Matching the DNA end better, TRBJ2-7 makes the J call doubtful. The germline gives CDR1 WNHNN, CDR2 SYGVQD (reference sequence). The CDR3 is 14 residues long. The CDR3 sequence is CASSQGRPIYEQYF. The CDR3 DNA reads as TGCGCCAGCAGCCAGGGACGGCCGATCTACGAGCAGTACTTC.

The genes are TRBV28 and TRBJ1-6; D is perhaps TRBD1 (5 bases). V was trimmed by 6 bases and J by 5 bases, leaving 8 bases between them. Germline V lookup: CDR1 MDHEN, CDR2 SYDVKM. The CDR3 runs 13 residues. The CDR3 coding sequence is TGTGCCAGCAGGACGGGGGATAATTCACCCCTCCACTTT. Amino acids: CASRTGDNSPLHF.

This chain joins TRBV5-4 and TRBJ2-7, with TRBD2 as a possible D gene (5 bases). The CDR3 runs 13 residues. Per germline, CDR1 SGHNT and CDR2 YYREEE (reference sequence). Trimming took off 0 bases at V and 3 bases at J, with 7 bases between the two ends. This CDR3 reads CASSLGDYYEQYF. CDR3 DNA sequence: TGTGCCAGCAGCTTGGGAGACTACTACGAGCAGTACTTC.

V is TRBV5-1 and J is TRBJ1-2; D possibly corresponds to TRBD1 (5 bases). The V gene lost 2 bases and the J gene lost 2 bases, with 10 bases spanning the gap. This CDR3 comprises 14 residues. Looked up from germline, CDR1 is SGHRS and CDR2 is YFSETQ. The CDR3 reads CASSFDSENYGYTF. The CDR3 bases are TGCGCCAGCAGCTTCGACAGCGAGAACTATGGCTACACCTTC.

About this clone: Other DNA sequences of this sample code for an identical CDR3. The gene calls are TRBV5-1 and TRBJ2-7; D is unresolved. The CDR3 totals 12 residues. V was clipped by 2 bases and J by 1 base, with 4 bases between them. CDR1 and CDR2 from the germline V gene are SGHRS and YFSETQ. CDR3 amino acids: CASSLASYEQYF. CDR3 DNA sequence: TGCGCCAGCAGCTTAGCATCCTACGAGCAGTACTTC.

The chain recombines TRBV6-5 with TRBJ2-2; the D call may be TRBD1 or TRBD2 (5 bases each). CDR3 length equals 15 residues. The germline V and J ends were trimmed by 2 bases and 7 bases, with 14 bases remaining between them. In germline, CDR1 is MNHEY, CDR2 SVGAGI. The CDR3 nucleotides are TGTGCCAGCAGTTACGGGACGAAGCTGGGCGGGGAGCTGTTTTTT. Amino acid sequence: CASSYGTKLGGELFF.

The chain joins TRBV27 to TRBJ2-1, with a weak D call TRBD1 (6 bases). Trimming took off 0 bases at V and 1 base at J, with 13 bases between the two ends. The V gene's germline CDR1 is MNHEY and CDR2 SMNVEV (reference sequence). The CDR3 extends over 17 amino acids. CDR3 DNA: TGTGCCAGCAGTTTATCGATCCTCGGACAGTCCTACAATGAGCAGTTCTTC. It translates to CASSLSILGQSYNEQFF.

The chain has TRBV4-1 and TRBJ2-7, with a possible D match to TRBD2 (6 bases). Trimming cost V 0 bases and J 1 base, with 10 bases left between them. The CDR3 contains 15 residues. Germline-derived CDR1 and CDR2 are MGHRA and YSYEKL. CDR3 loop: CASSQDWTTSYEQYF. CDR3 DNA: TGCGCCAGCAGCCAAGATTGGACTACATCCTACGAGCAGTACTTC.

The rearrangement uses TRBV7-8 and TRBJ2-1; 9 nucleotides line up with TRBD2. Germline lookup yields CDR1 SGHVS and CDR2 FQNEAQ. This CDR3 contains 20 residues. The junction had 26 bases not matched to a gene; V was cut back by 5 bases and J by 9 bases. DNA for the CDR3: TGTGCCAGCAGCCCCAGGGGGGCTGGGACTAGCACCCTTGGGCTAGGTGAGCAGTTCTTC. Amino acid sequence: CASSPRGAGTSTLGLGEQFF.

This rearrangement joins TRBV4-1 to TRBJ2-7, with D perhaps TRBD1 or TRBD2 (5 bases each). Germline V lookup: CDR1 MGHRA, CDR2 YSYEKL. The CDR3 is made up of 16 amino acids. The V end was cut by 2 bases, the J end by 0 bases, with 14 bases between. CDR3 amino acids: CASSQSMSGSSYEQYF. The CDR3 DNA reads as TGCGCCAGCAGCCAAAGTATGTCAGGGAGCTCCTACGAGCAGTACTTC.

The chain is built from TRBV27 and TRBJ2-1; 15 nucleotides line up with TRBD2. The CDR3 runs to 17 residues. Germline-derived CDR1 and CDR2 are MNHEY and SMNVEV (reference sequence). V lost 6 bases to trimming and J lost 8 bases; unmatched junction nucleotides: 11. CDR3 residues: CASSRTSGRAGVDEQFF. The CDR3 region has the DNA TGTGCCAGCAGCCGGACTAGCGGGAGGGCCGGTGTCGATGAGCAGTTCTTC.

This clone was detected only once. The chain recombines TRBV6-4 with TRBJ2-1; 8 positions match TRBD2. V was clipped by 2 bases and J by 5 bases; unmatched bases: 5. This CDR3 spans 15 amino acids. CDR1 and CDR2 (germline): MRHNA, SNTAGT. CDR3 amino acids: CASSDRASGHNEQFF. The CDR3 DNA follows: TGTGCCAGCAGTGACCGGGCTAGCGGGCACAATGAGCAGTTCTTC.

This chain uses TRBV6-5 with TRBJ2-3; D gene uncertain. The germline V and J ends were trimmed by 0 bases and 4 bases, with 8 bases remaining between them. This CDR3 contains 14 residues. Germline assignment: CDR1 MNHEY and CDR2 SVGAGI. The CDR3 DNA reads as TGTGCCAGCAGTTACTCTGTGTTGTCAGATACGCAGTATTTT. Its protein product is CASSYSVLSDTQYF.

V and J are TRBV5-6 and TRBJ2-7; 8 nucleotides line up with TRBD2. The germline CDR1 and CDR2 sequences are SGHDT and YYEEEE. The CDR3 extends over 16 amino acids. J gave up 2 bases and V 4 bases, and 11 bases lay outside the gene matches. Written as DNA, the CDR3 is TGTGCCAGCAGCGGGTACAGCGGGAGCCTTACCTACGAGCAGTACTTC. Translating it yields CASSGYSGSLTYEQYF.

V usage is TRBV5-8 and J usage is TRBJ2-3; no clear D. The V end was cut by 3 bases, the J end by 8 bases, with 10 bases between. The CDR3 covers 12 residues. Germline CDR1 reads SGHTS; CDR2 reads YDEGEE. The CDR3 DNA reads as TGTGCCAGCAGCTGGGTGCAGGCTACGCAGTATTTT. It translates to CASSWVQATQYF.

J is TRBJ2-2 and V is TRBV9; D uncertain. The V end lost 0 bases, the J end lost 4 bases, and 4 bases lay between the germline ends. The CDR3 length is 13 residues. CDR1 and CDR2 from the germline V gene are SGDLS and YYNGEE. The CDR3 DNA reads as TGTGCCAGCAGCGTAGCGACCACCGGGGAGCTGTTTTTT. Protein sequence: CASSVATTGELFF.